These 28 T cell receptor beta chains were all obtained from the same sample, sequenced in a study of control samples from healthy donors and cancer patients. Using immunoSEQ multiplex PCR, the repertoire was profiled, and TCRdb retains in-frame clones only, with some absent. Of 100,000 to 150,000 clones in the sample, under 90% are singletons; the top ten hold roughly 8%. The sequenced sample was PBMCs. These receptors were collected from a man aged 50 or older with head and neck cancer.

The chain couples TRBV5-1 to TRBJ1-1; D is perhaps TRBD1 (5 bases). The V gene lost 3 bases and the J gene lost 0 bases, with 6 bases spanning the gap. This CDR3 contains 13 residues. The germline CDR1 and CDR2 sequences are SGHRS and YFSETQ. The DNA of the CDR3 is TGCGCCAGCAGCTCACAGGTGAACACTGAAGCTTTCTTT. It encodes CASSSQVNTEAFF.

The V and J genes are TRBV2 and TRBJ2-2; D possibly matches TRBD1 or TRBD2 (5 bases each). V was trimmed by 2 bases and J by 13 bases, leaving 8 bases between them. From germline, CDR1 is SNHLY and CDR2 FYNNEI. The CDR3 runs to 11 residues. The CDR3 DNA follows: TGTGCCAGCAGTGAATACGGGACGCTGTTTTTT. It translates to CASSEYGTLFF. The whole variable domain, remainder taken from reference TRBV2 and TRBJ2-2, is EPEVTQTPSHQVTQMGQEVILRCVPISNHLYFYWYRQILGQKVEFLVSFYNNEISEKSEIFDDQFSVERPDGSNFTLKIRSTKLEDSAMYFCASSEYGTLFFGEGSRLTVL.

V is TRBV7-2 and J is TRBJ2-7, with D tentatively TRBD1 or TRBD2 (5 bases each). Germline values: CDR1 SGHTA, CDR2 FQGNSA. Trimming removed 1 base at V and 2 bases at J, with 9 bases between. The length of the CDR3 is 14 residues. The CDR3 DNA reads as TGTGCCAGCAGCTTAGGAGGGGTTCCCTACGAGCAGTACTTC. Translated: CASSLGGVPYEQYF.

The chain combines TRBV12-2 with TRBJ1-5; the table's D call of TRBD1 was not tested on the DNA. TRBV12-2 is a pseudogene. The CDR3 spans 15 residues. The chain's CDR3 is CASRSGQYVNQPQHF. The CDR3 DNA reads as TGTGCAAGTCGCTCTGGACAGTACGTCAATCAGCCCCAGCATTTT.

This clone was seen a few times. This chain links TRBV6-2 or TRBV6-3 with TRBJ2-7; maybe TRBD1 (5 bases). Germline V lookup: CDR1 MNHEY, CDR2 SVGEGT. There are 12 residues in the CDR3. Trimming shortened V by 5 bases and J by 5 bases, and 10 bases separated the two germline ends. Here the CDR3 reads CASSTRANEQYF. The CDR3 DNA reads as TGTGCCAGCAGTACCAGGGCCAACGAGCAGTACTTC.

V is TRBV6-5 and J is TRBJ2-7; 11 nucleotides line up with TRBD2. The CDR3 has 16 amino acids. Germline V gives CDR1 MNHEY, CDR2 SVGAGI. The V and J ends lost 2 bases and 5 bases, in that order; junction bases with no gene match: 8. This chain's CDR3 is CASSYTIAGGTDEQYF. CDR3 DNA sequence: TGTGCCAGCAGTTACACCATAGCGGGGGGGACGGACGAGCAGTACTTC.

This rearrangement joins TRBV4-1 to TRBJ2-2; D could derive from TRBD1 or TRBD2 (5 bases each). This CDR3 spans 14 amino acids. Looked up from germline, CDR1 is MGHRA and CDR2 is YSYEKL. Trimming removed 4 bases at V and 7 bases at J, with 13 bases between. CDR3 sequence reads: CASSRQGVGGELFF. The CDR3 DNA follows: TGCGCCAGCAGCCGGCAGGGAGTCGGCGGGGAGCTGTTTTTT.

The V call is TRBV5-1, the J call TRBJ2-5; 9 bases align to TRBD2. CDR1 is SGHRS and CDR2 is YFSETQ in the germline V gene. The CDR3 contains 18 residues. The V gene end was trimmed by 4 bases and the J gene end by 0 bases; junction bases not matched to a gene: 13. The CDR3 reads CASSAGTSSQVYQETQYF. In DNA, the CDR3 is TGCGCCAGCAGCGCCGGGACTAGCTCCCAAGTGTACCAAGAGACCCAGTACTTC.

This clone was recorded once. This chain joins TRBV19 and TRBJ2-1; D is unclear. Germline CDR1 is LNHDA and CDR2 is SQIVND (reference sequence). With 3 bases removed from V and 10 bases from J, the gap between germline ends came to 13 bases. The length of the CDR3 is 13 residues. The CDR3 is CASSIRLSREQFF. The CDR3 region has the DNA TGTGCCAGTAGTATCAGACTTAGTCGAGAGCAGTTCTTC. The full variable domain, in which reference TRBV19 and TRBJ2-1 provide the parts outside the CDR3, is DGGITQSPKYLFRKEGQNVTLSCEQNLNHDAMYWYRQDPGQGLRLIYYSQIVNDFQKGDIAEGYSVSREKKESFPLTVTSAQKNPTAFYLCASSIRLSREQFFGPGTRLTVL.

The chain carries TRBV30 and TRBJ1-1; unclear D gene. There are 15 residues in the CDR3. Germline assignment: CDR1 GTSNPN and CDR2 SVGIG (reference sequence). Trimming stripped 3 bases from V and 0 bases from J, with 14 bases between. The CDR3 sequence is CAWSPRKGMNTEAFF. For the CDR3, the DNA is TGTGCCTGGAGCCCAAGGAAGGGTATGAACACTGAAGCTTTCTTT.

V usage is TRBV5-1 and J usage is TRBJ2-1, with 8 bases aligning to TRBD2. The trim removed 0 bases at V and 1 base at J, leaving 9 bases unmatched. CDR1 and CDR2 from the germline V gene are SGHRS and YFSETQ. This CDR3 is built from 18 residues. The CDR3 sequence is CASSLAPGGPLSYNEQFF. The CDR3 DNA reads TGCGCCAGCAGCTTGGCTCCGGGGGGGCCTTTATCCTACAATGAGCAGTTCTTC. Supplemented by reference TRBV5-1 and TRBJ2-1, the full variable domain reads KAGVTQTPRYLIKTRGQQVTLSCSPISGHRSVSWYQQTPGQGLQFLFEYFSETQRNKGNFPGRFSGRQFSNSRSEMNVSTLELGDSALYLCASSLAPGGPLSYNEQFFGPGTRLTVL.

V and J are TRBV28 and TRBJ1-4; D possibly corresponds to TRBD1 (5 bases). CDR1 and CDR2 from the germline V gene are MDHEN and SYDVKM. This CDR3 is built from 14 residues. V gave up 7 bases and J gave up 8 bases, with 17 bases separating them. DNA for the CDR3: TGTGCCAGCACCGTAGCCGGGGGGGACGAAAAACTGTTTTTT. Translating it yields CASTVAGGDEKLFF.

This rearrangement joins TRBV6-2 or TRBV6-3 to TRBJ2-7; D is undetermined. V lost 2 bases, J lost 6 bases, and 5 bases lay in between. CDR3 length equals 11 residues. The germline CDR1 and CDR2 sequences are MNHEY and SVGEGT. The CDR3 coding sequence is TGTGCCAGCAGTTACGGTCGCGAGCAGTACTTC. Encoded protein: CASSYGREQYF.

The chain couples TRBV7-3 to TRBJ2-3, with a weak D call TRBD2 (6 bases). Germline-derived CDR1 and CDR2 are SGHTA and FQGTGA. The CDR3 length is 14 residues. V lost 1 base to trimming and J lost 8 bases, with 13 bases between them. CDR3 coding DNA: TGTGCCAGCAGCTTAATTGGGGACGGGGGTACGCAGTATTTT. Translating gives CASSLIGDGGTQYF.

This chain connects TRBV24-1 to TRBJ1-5; 9 bases agree with TRBD1. The CDR3 length is 12 residues. CDR1 and CDR2 from the germline V gene are KGHDR and SFDVKD. The V and J ends lost 10 bases and 4 bases, in that order; junction bases with no gene match: 1. In DNA form, the CDR3 reads TGTGCCACTGGGACAGGGAATCAGCCCCAGCATTTT. It encodes CATGTGNQPQHF.

J is TRBJ2-5 and V is TRBV12-3 or TRBV12-4; D not certain. CDR3 length equals 11 residues. V shed 4 bases and J shed 1 base, with 1 base lying between them. The CDR3 nucleotides are TGTGCCAGCAGTTCCCAAGAGACCCAGTACTTC. This encodes CASSSQETQYF.

J is TRBJ1-1 and V is TRBV10-3, with 10 bases lining up with TRBD1. The CDR3 spans 12 residues. Unmatched junction bases numbered 2, after V lost 1 base and J lost 12 bases. Germline lookup yields CDR1 ENHRY and CDR2 SYGVKD. CDR3 amino acids: CAISELGQGTFF. The CDR3 DNA is TGTGCCATCAGTGAGTTGGGACAGGGGACTTTCTTT.

The genes are TRBV3-1 (or the pseudogene TRBV3-2) and TRBJ2-1; 9 bases are a match to TRBD2. J was trimmed by 1 base and V by 0 bases; bases with no gene match: 4. The CDR3 contains 17 residues. The germline V gene encodes CDR1 LGHDT and CDR2 YNNKEL (reference sequence). The CDR3 loop is CASSQDLAGWSYNEQFF. CDR3 in DNA: TGTGCCAGCAGCCAAGACCTAGCGGGATGGTCCTACAATGAGCAGTTCTTC.

This clone was recorded a few times. The chain carries TRBV11-2 and TRBJ2-7; no definite D call. The V end was cut by 0 bases, the J end by 6 bases, with 6 bases between. In germline, CDR1 is SGHAT, CDR2 FQNNGV. This CDR3 spans 12 amino acids. This chain's CDR3 is CASSLDLTEQYF. CDR3 sequence (DNA): TGTGCCAGCAGCTTAGATCTCACCGAGCAGTACTTC.

This rearrangement joins TRBV11-2 to TRBJ2-7; D unresolved. The germline V and J ends were trimmed by 5 bases and 7 bases, with 12 bases remaining between them. Germline CDR1 is SGHAT and CDR2 is FQNNGV. The length of the CDR3 is 12 residues. This chain's CDR3 is CASSPSKMEQYF. The CDR3 DNA reads as TGTGCCAGCAGCCCTTCAAAGATGGAGCAGTACTTC. Based on the CDR3 plus reference TRBV11-2 and TRBJ2-7, the full variable domain is EAGVAQSPRYKIIEKRQSVAFWCNPISGHATLYWYQQILGQGPKLLIQFQNNGVVDDSQLPKDRFSAERLKGVDSTLKIQPAKLEDSAVYLCASSPSKMEQYFGPGTRLTVT.

This clone showed up just once. The chain is built from TRBV11-2 and TRBJ2-7, with 11 nucleotides matching TRBD2. The trim removed 1 base at V and 3 bases at J, leaving 5 bases unmatched. The CDR3 has 16 residues. The germline V gene has CDR1 SGHAT and CDR2 FQNNGV. CDR3 sequence reads: CASSLVVAGGFYEQYF. In nucleotides, the CDR3 is TGTGCCAGCAGCTTAGTAGTAGCGGGGGGGTTCTACGAGCAGTACTTC.

The gene calls are TRBV28 and TRBJ2-5, with 7 bases that match TRBD2. The CDR3 has 16 residues. The ends lost 3 bases at V and 5 bases at J; junction bases unmatched: 12. The germline V gene encodes CDR1 MDHEN and CDR2 SYDVKM. CDR3 bases: TGTGCCAGCAGTTTCCCTCTAGGGAGGGCCATGGAGACCCAGTACTTC. Its translation: CASSFPLGRAMETQYF.

The J gene is TRBJ2-1, the V gene TRBV6-5, with 7 bases that match TRBD2. Per the germline V gene, CDR1 is MNHEY and CDR2 is SVGAGI. This CDR3 is built from 15 residues. V gave up 6 bases and J gave up 2 bases; unmatched junction bases: 7. CDR3 region: CASSREEGPYNEQFF. CDR3 coding DNA: TGTGCCAGCAGCCGGGAGGAGGGCCCCTACAATGAGCAGTTCTTC.

This sequence joins TRBV27 and TRBJ1-1, with D possibly being TRBD1 (5 bases). Trimming removed 0 bases at V and 1 base at J, with 12 bases between. Germline lookup yields CDR1 MNHEY and CDR2 SMNVEV (reference sequence). The CDR3 runs to 16 residues. DNA for the CDR3: TGTGCCAGCAGTTTATCGAACGACAGAAAGAACACTGAAGCTTTCTTT. Amino acid sequence: CASSLSNDRKNTEAFF.

The chain employs TRBV29-1 and TRBJ2-5; D may be TRBD1 (5 bases). The CDR3 totals 15 residues. V lost 6 bases to trimming and J lost 5 bases, with 22 bases between them. Germline V CDR1 and CDR2: SQVTM, ANQGSEA. DNA for the CDR3: TGCAGCGTCCGACAGTTATCTCTACTCGTGGAGACCCAGTACTTC. Translation gives CSVRQLSLLVETQYF.

V gene TRBV11-2 combines with J gene TRBJ1-2; D call uncertain. V lost 5 bases to trimming and J lost 2 bases, with 9 bases between them. This CDR3 has 13 amino acids. The germline V gene has CDR1 SGHAT and CDR2 FQNNGV. The CDR3 is CASSPRENYGYTF. CDR3 DNA sequence: TGTGCCAGCAGCCCGAGGGAAAACTATGGCTACACCTTC. Supplemented by reference TRBV11-2 and TRBJ1-2, the full variable domain reads EAGVAQSPRYKIIEKRQSVAFWCNPISGHATLYWYQQILGQGPKLLIQFQNNGVVDDSQLPKDRFSAERLKGVDSTLKIQPAKLEDSAVYLCASSPRENYGYTFGSGTRLTVV.

J is TRBJ2-1 and V is TRBV5-1; TRBD2 aligns across 7 bases. Trimming removed 1 base from V and 2 bases from J; junction bases left unmatched: 6. Per the germline V gene, CDR1 is SGHRS and CDR2 is YFSETQ. This CDR3 comprises 16 residues. The CDR3 coding sequence is TGCGCCAGCAGCTTGACGGCGGGAGTCACCTACAATGAGCAGTTCTTC. Residues: CASSLTAGVTYNEQFF. The variable domain in full, completed from reference TRBV5-1 and TRBJ2-1, reads KAGVTQTPRYLIKTRGQQVTLSCSPISGHRSVSWYQQTPGQGLQFLFEYFSETQRNKGNFPGRFSGRQFSNSRSEMNVSTLELGDSALYLCASSLTAGVTYNEQFFGPGTRLTVL.

The chain uses TRBV7-8 and TRBJ2-5; 7 bases line up with TRBD2. J lost 5 bases, V lost 0 bases, and 6 bases had no gene match. The CDR3 runs 15 residues. Germline CDR1 reads SGHVS; CDR2 reads FQNEAQ. The CDR3 protein is CASSLASGTMETQYF. CDR3 bases: TGTGCCAGCAGCTTAGCTTCGGGGACTATGGAGACCCAGTACTTC.